This passage covers 18 T cell receptor beta chains from one sample sequenced in a study of cytomegalovirus exposure and HLA in healthy donors. PCR amplification relied on 60 Vbeta primers (plus 13 Jbeta primers). Using immunoSEQ multiplex PCR, the repertoire was profiled, and TCRdb retains in-frame clones only, with some absent. Here the sample spans 150,000 to 200,000 clones, around 78% being singletons. Sequenced input: PBMCs. All receptors derive from a woman aged 30 to 39 in good health and CMV-seropositive.

This sequence joins TRBV15 and TRBJ2-7; a possible D gene is TRBD1 (5 bases). The V gene lost 0 bases and the J gene lost 3 bases, with 6 bases spanning the gap. Germline V gives CDR1 LNHNV, CDR2 YYDKDF (reference sequence). This CDR3 is 13 amino acids long. This CDR3 reads CATSRDQGYEQYF. CDR3 DNA: TGTGCCACCAGCAGAGATCAGGGCTACGAGCAGTACTTC.

J is TRBJ1-2 and V is TRBV5-4, with D possibly matching TRBD1 (6 bases). This CDR3 contains 15 residues. Trimming took off 0 bases at V and 5 bases at J, with 14 bases between the two ends. Germline assignment: CDR1 SGHNT and CDR2 YYREEE (reference sequence). The CDR3 DNA follows: TGTGCCAGCAGCTTGGTAGGGGGGGCTGGTTATGGCTACACCTTC. Translating it yields CASSLVGGAGYGYTF.

V and J are TRBV19 and TRBJ2-6, with 7 bases fitting TRBD1. The CDR3 loop spans 17 amino acids. CDR1 and CDR2 from the germline V gene are LNHDA and SQIVND (reference sequence). J lost 0 bases, V lost 7 bases, and 9 bases had no gene match. The CDR3 loop is CASTSGTAFSGANVLTF. The CDR3, as DNA: TGTGCCAGTACCTCCGGGACAGCCTTCTCTGGGGCCAACGTCCTGACTTTC.

This clone was observed a few times. V usage is TRBV30 and J usage is TRBJ1-1, with D unclear. Germline loops: CDR1 GTSNPN, CDR2 SVGIG (reference sequence). The CDR3 contains 14 residues. CDR3 protein: CAQLLSSMNTEAFF. In nucleotides, the CDR3 is TGTGCTCAACTCCTTTCTTCCATGAACACTGAAGCTTTCTTT. The full variable domain, in which reference TRBV30 and TRBJ1-1 provide the parts outside the CDR3, is SQTIHQWPATLVQPVGSPLSLECTVEGTSNPNLYWYRQAAGRGLQLLFYSVGIGQISSEVPQNLSASRPQDRQFILSSKKLLLSDSGFYLCAQLLSSMNTEAFFGQGTRLTVV.

In its sample, this clone was seen once. The chain couples TRBV21-1 to TRBJ1-5. TRBV21-1 is a pseudogene locus. The CDR3 spans 14 residues. CDR3 DNA: TGTGCCAGCAGCAAAGCAGACTCCTATCAGCCCCAGCATTTT. As protein: CASSKADSYQPQHF.

This clone was counted a few times. This chain joins TRBV5-1 and TRBJ2-2; tentatively, D is TRBD1 (5 bases). Germline loops: CDR1 SGHRS, CDR2 YFSETQ. CDR3 size: 15 residues. The V gene lost 0 bases and the J gene lost 4 bases, with 10 bases spanning the gap. Here the CDR3 DNA reads TGCGCCAGCAGCTTGGGACAGACCTTCACCGGGGAGCTGTTTTTT. Its protein is CASSLGQTFTGELFF.

V gene TRBV7-2 combines with J gene TRBJ2-3; 7 bases align to TRBD2. The CDR3 is 15 amino acids. Trimming removed 5 bases from V and 1 base from J; junction bases left unmatched: 6. Germline-derived CDR1 and CDR2 are SGHTA and FQGNSA. Written as DNA, the CDR3 is TGTGCCAGCAGCCTAGGACTAGGCGGCACAGATACGCAGTATTTT. It yields the protein CASSLGLGGTDTQYF. The entire variable domain, with the rest obtained from reference TRBV7-2 and TRBJ2-3, is as follows: GAGVSQSPSNKVTEKGKDVELRCDPISGHTALYWYRQSLGQGLEFLIYFQGNSAPDKSGLPSDRFSAERTGGSVSTLTIQRTQQEDSAVYLCASSLGLGGTDTQYFGPGTRLTVL.

The chain combines TRBV11-2 with TRBJ2-5; D is perhaps TRBD2 (5 bases). Germline V gene sequence: CDR1 SGHAT, CDR2 FQNNGV. Deletions cut 6 bases from V and 5 bases from J, with 16 bases between. CDR3 length: 14 residues. The CDR3 sequence: CASSRGSVKETQYF. The CDR3 coding sequence is TGTGCCAGCAGTCGAGGGTCGGTCAAGGAGACCCAGTACTTC.

This clone was recorded a few times. V gene TRBV7-2 combines with J gene TRBJ2-3; TRBD1 agrees at 10 bases. V shed 3 bases and J 7 bases; nucleotides not matched to a gene: 4. The CDR3 runs to 14 residues. Germline values: CDR1 SGHTA, CDR2 FQGNSA. The CDR3 is CASSLGQGTYTQYF. CDR3 in DNA: TGTGCCAGCAGCTTGGGACAGGGGACATATACGCAGTATTTT.

The chain carries TRBV6-5 and TRBJ2-7; TRBD1 matches 9 bases. V was pared by 6 bases and J by 6 bases, with 9 bases of the junction left unmatched. The CDR3 runs 14 residues. From germline, CDR1 is MNHEY and CDR2 SVGAGI. Here the CDR3 reads CASRRQGGFSEQYF. In nucleotides, the CDR3 is TGTGCCAGCAGAAGACAGGGGGGGTTTAGCGAGCAGTACTTC.

The V call is TRBV9, the J call TRBJ1-1, with 8 bases aligning to TRBD1. V lost 4 bases, J lost 5 bases, and 13 bases stayed unmatched. Germline CDR1 SGDLS, CDR2 YYNGEE. The CDR3 has 16 amino acids. CDR3 nucleotide sequence: TGTGCCAGCAGCCAGGGGGCGTTAAATAGGTTTACTGAAGCTTTCTTT. It is translated as CASSQGALNRFTEAFF.

The J gene is TRBJ2-7, the V gene TRBV28, with 7 bases matching TRBD1. The V segment lost 6 bases and the J segment 2 bases; nucleotides outside the gene matches: 10. Germline V CDR1 and CDR2: MDHEN, SYDVKM. CDR3 length: 15 amino acids. The CDR3 spells CASSFIDRVTYEQYF. DNA of the CDR3: TGTGCCAGCAGCTTCATAGACAGGGTTACCTACGAGCAGTACTTC.

V is TRBV11-2 and J is TRBJ2-7; tentatively, D is TRBD2 (5 bases). Trimming left V 1 base short and J 5 bases short, with 6 bases between. Germline CDR1 SGHAT, CDR2 FQNNGV. The CDR3 has 12 amino acids. CDR3 residues: CASSLAGNEQYF. As DNA, the CDR3 is TGTGCCAGCAGCTTAGCCGGGAACGAGCAGTACTTC. Full variable domain (rest looked up from reference TRBV11-2 and TRBJ2-7): EAGVAQSPRYKIIEKRQSVAFWCNPISGHATLYWYQQILGQGPKLLIQFQNNGVVDDSQLPKDRFSAERLKGVDSTLKIQPAKLEDSAVYLCASSLAGNEQYFGPGTRLTVT.

The chain uses TRBV6-1 and TRBJ2-5; 7 positions match TRBD2. Germline CDR1 reads MNHNS; CDR2 reads SASEGT. CDR3 size: 14 residues. V gave up 7 bases and J gave up 2 bases; unmatched junction bases: 7. CDR3 sequence: CASNFQGLQETQYF. CDR3 bases: TGTGCCAGCAACTTCCAGGGACTACAAGAGACCCAGTACTTC.

This clone has a single count. The chain joins TRBV6-5 to TRBJ2-7; 14 bases are shared with TRBD2. The CDR3 consists of 15 residues. Per the germline V gene, CDR1 is MNHEY and CDR2 is SVGAGI. Germline trimming cut 6 bases from V and 5 bases from J; bases unmatched to any gene: 6. CDR3 DNA: TGTGCCAGCAGGGGACTAGCGGGAGAGGAAAACGAGCAGTACTTC. Translated, it gives CASRGLAGEENEQYF.

This clone appeared a single time. CDR3 bases: TGTGCCAGCGATTACCCCGGGGGGCGCGATGGCTACACCTTC. Translation gives CASDYPGGRDGYTF. The genes are TRBV28 and TRBJ1-2; a weak D match, TRBD1 (6 bases). There are 14 residues in the CDR3. V lost 8 bases, J lost 6 bases, and 19 bases lay in between. Germline lookup yields CDR1 MDHEN and CDR2 SYDVKM.

This clone was counted between two and nine times. The J gene is TRBJ2-7, the V gene TRBV6-5; 9 bases fit TRBD1. J gave up 7 bases and V 2 bases, and 12 bases lay outside the gene matches. The germline gives CDR1 MNHEY, CDR2 SVGAGI. CDR3 length equals 16 residues. CDR3 sequence: CASSYIGDRVNKEQYF. CDR3 nucleotides: TGTGCCAGCAGTTACATAGGGGACAGGGTGAACAAGGAGCAGTACTTC.

The chain has TRBV9 and TRBJ2-5, with D possibly being TRBD1 (6 bases). Germline-derived CDR1 and CDR2 are SGDLS and YYNGEE. V lost 2 bases to trimming and J lost 2 bases, with 7 bases between them. This CDR3 region has 13 residues. The CDR3 spells CASSVDSQETQYF. The CDR3 bases are TGTGCCAGCAGCGTGGACAGTCAAGAGACCCAGTACTTC.